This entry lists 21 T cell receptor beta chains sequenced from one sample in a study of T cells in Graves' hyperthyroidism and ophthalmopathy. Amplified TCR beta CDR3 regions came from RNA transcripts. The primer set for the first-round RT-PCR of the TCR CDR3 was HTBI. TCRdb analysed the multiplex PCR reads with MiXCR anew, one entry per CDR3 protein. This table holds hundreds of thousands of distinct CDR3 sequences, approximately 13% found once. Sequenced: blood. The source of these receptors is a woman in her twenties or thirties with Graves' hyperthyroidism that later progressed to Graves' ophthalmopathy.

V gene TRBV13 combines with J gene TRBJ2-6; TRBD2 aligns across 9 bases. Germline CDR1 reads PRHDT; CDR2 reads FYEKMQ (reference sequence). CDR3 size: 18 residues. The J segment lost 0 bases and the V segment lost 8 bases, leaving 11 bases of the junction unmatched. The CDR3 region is CASAMDSGSYSGANVLTF. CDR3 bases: TGTGCCAGCGCGATGGATAGCGGGAGCTACTCTGGGGCCAACGTCCTGACTTTC.

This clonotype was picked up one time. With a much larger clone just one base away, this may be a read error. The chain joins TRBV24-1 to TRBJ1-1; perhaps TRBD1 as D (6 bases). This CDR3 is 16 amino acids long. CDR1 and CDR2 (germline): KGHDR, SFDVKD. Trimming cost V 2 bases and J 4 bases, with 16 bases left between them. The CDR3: CATSDSGAAGGTEAFF. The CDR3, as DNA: TGTGCCACCAGTGATTCGGGGGCTGCGGGGGGCACTGAAGCTTTCTTT.

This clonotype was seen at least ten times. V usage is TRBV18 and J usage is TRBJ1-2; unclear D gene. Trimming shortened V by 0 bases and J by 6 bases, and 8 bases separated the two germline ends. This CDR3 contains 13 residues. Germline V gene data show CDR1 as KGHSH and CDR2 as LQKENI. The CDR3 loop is CASSPPGPNGYTF. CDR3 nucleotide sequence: TGTGCCAGCTCACCACCAGGCCCAAATGGCTACACCTTC.

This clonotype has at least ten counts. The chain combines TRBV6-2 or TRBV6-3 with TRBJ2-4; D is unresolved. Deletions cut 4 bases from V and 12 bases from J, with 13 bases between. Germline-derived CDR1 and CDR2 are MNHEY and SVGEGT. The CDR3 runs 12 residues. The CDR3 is CASSLTTRDQYF. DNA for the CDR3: TGTGCCAGCAGTTTAACAACACGAGATCAGTACTTC.

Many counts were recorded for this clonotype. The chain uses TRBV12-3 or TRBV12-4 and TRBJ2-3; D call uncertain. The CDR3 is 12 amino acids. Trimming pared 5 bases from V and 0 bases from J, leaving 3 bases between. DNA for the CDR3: TGTGCCAGCAGTGCTAGCACAGATACGCAGTATTTT. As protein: CASSASTDTQYF.

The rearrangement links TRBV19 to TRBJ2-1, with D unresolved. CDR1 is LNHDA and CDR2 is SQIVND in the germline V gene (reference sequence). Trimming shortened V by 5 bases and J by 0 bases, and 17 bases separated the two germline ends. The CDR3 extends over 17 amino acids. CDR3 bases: TGTGCCAGTAGTCGATTGGGAAGCAGGTACTCCTACAATGAGCAGTTCTTC. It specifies CASSRLGSRYSYNEQFF.

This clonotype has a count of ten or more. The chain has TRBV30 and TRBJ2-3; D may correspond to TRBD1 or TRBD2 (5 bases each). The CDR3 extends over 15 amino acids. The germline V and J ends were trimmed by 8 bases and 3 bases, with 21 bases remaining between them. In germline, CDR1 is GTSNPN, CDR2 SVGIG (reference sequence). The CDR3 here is CARGAGAGETDTQYF. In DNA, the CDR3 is TGTGCCCGAGGGGCCGGGGCAGGAGAAACAGATACGCAGTATTTT.

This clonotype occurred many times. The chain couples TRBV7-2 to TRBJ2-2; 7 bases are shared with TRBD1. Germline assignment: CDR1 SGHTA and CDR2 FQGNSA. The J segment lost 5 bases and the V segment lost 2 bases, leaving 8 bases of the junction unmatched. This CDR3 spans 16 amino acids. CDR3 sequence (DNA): TGTGCCAGCAGCTTATCACCGACAGGGAATACCGGGGAGCTGTTTTTT. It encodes CASSLSPTGNTGELFF.

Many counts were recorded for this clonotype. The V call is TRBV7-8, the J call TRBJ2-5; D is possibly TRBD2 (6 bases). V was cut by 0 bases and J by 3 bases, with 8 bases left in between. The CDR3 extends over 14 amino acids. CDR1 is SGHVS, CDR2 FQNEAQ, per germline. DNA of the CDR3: TGTGCCAGCAGCTTAGCGTCTAGCGAAGAGACCCAGTACTTC. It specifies CASSLASSEETQYF. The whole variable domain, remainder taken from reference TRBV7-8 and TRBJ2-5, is GAGVSQSPRYKVAKRGQDVALRCDPISGHVSLFWYQQALGQGPEFLTYFQNEAQLDKSGLPSDRFFAERPEGSVSTLKIQRTQQEDSAVYLCASSLASSEETQYFGPGTRLLVL.

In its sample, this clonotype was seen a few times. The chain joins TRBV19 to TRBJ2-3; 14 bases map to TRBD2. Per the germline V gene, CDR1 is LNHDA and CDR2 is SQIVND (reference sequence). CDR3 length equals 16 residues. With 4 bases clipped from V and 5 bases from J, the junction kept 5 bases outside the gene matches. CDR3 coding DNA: TGTGCCAGTAGTACAGGACTAGCGGGAGGTAGAGATACGCAGTATTTT. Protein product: CASSTGLAGGRDTQYF.

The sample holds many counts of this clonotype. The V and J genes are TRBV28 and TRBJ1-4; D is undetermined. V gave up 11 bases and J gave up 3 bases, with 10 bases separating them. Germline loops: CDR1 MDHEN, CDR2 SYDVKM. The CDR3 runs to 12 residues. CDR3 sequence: CAVGRANEKLFF. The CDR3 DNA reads TGTGCCGTAGGAAGGGCTAATGAAAAACTGTTTTTT. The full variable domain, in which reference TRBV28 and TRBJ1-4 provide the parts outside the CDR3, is DVKVTQSSRYLVKRTGEKVFLECVQDMDHENMFWYRQDPGLGLRLIYFSYDVKMKEKGDIPEGYSVSREKKERFSLILESASTNQTSMYLCAVGRANEKLFFGSGTQLSVL.

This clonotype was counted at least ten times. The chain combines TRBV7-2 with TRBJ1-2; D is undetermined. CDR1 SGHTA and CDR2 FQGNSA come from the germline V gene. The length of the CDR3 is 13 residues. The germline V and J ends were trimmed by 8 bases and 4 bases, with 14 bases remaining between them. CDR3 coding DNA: TGTGCCAGCCCGACCGGGGTTAGCTATGGCTACACCTTC. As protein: CASPTGVSYGYTF.

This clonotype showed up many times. DNA of the CDR3: TGTGCCAGCTCACCACAGGGGAAGAATAACTACAATGAGCAGTTCTTC. It specifies CASSPQGKNNYNEQFF. The chain combines TRBV18 with TRBJ2-1; the D gene is possibly TRBD1 (5 bases). The CDR3 totals 16 residues. Trimming took 1 base from V and 3 from J, leaving 13 bases between them. Germline CDR1 is KGHSH and CDR2 is LQKENI.

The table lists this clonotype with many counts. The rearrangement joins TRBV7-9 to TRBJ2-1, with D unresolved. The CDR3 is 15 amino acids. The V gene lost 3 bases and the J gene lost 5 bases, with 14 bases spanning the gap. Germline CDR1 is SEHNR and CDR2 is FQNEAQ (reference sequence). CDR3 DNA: TGTGCCAGCAGCTTGAGGTCTGATGGGGACAATGAGCAGTTCTTC. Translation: CASSLRSDGDNEQFF.

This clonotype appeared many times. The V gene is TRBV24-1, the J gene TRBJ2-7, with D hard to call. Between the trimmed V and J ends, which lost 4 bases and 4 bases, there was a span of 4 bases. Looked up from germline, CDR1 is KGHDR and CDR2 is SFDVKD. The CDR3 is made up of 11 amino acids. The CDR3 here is CATSDGYEQYF. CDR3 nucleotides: TGTGCCACCAGTGACGGGTACGAGCAGTACTTC.

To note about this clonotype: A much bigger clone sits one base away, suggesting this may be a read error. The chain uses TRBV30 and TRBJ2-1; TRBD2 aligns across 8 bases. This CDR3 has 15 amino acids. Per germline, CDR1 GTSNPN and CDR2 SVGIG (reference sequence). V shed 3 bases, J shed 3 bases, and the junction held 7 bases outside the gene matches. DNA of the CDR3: TGTGCCTGGAGGCCTATCGGGAGGGACTACAATGAGCAGTTCTTC. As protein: CAWRPIGRDYNEQFF.

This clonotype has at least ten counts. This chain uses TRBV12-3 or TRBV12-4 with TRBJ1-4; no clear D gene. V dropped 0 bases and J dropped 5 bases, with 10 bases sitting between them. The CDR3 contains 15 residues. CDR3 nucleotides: TGTGCCAGCAGTTTAGCTCGGCAGCTCAATGAAAAACTGTTTTTT. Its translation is CASSLARQLNEKLFF.

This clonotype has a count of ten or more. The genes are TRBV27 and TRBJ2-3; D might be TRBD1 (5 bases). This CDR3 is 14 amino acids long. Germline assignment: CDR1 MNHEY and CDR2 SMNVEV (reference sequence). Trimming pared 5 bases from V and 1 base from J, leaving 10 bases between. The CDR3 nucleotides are TGTGCCAGCAGTATACAGACAGGCACAGATACGCAGTATTTT. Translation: CASSIQTGTDTQYF.

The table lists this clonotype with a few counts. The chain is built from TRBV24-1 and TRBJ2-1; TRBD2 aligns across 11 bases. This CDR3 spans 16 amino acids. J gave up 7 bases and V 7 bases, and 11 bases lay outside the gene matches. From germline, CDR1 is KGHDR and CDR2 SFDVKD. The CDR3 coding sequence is TGTGCCACCAGCCCGGTAGCGGGAGGGCCCCGAAATGAGCAGTTCTTC. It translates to CATSPVAGGPRNEQFF.

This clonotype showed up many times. This CDR3 is CASSLKIPYNSPLHF. As DNA, the CDR3 is TGTGCCAGCAGTCTGAAAATACCCTATAATTCACCCCTCCACTTT. J is TRBJ1-6 and V is TRBV28; no firm D call. The CDR3 spans 15 residues. Germline loops: CDR1 MDHEN, CDR2 SYDVKM. V lost 5 bases, J lost 2 bases, and 10 bases lay in between.

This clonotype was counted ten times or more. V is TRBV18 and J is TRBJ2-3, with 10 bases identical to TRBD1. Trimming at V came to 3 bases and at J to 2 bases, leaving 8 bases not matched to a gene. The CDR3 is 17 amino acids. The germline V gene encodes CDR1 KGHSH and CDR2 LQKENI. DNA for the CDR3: TGTGCCAGCTCACCCCAAGAGGGACAGGGGACCACAGATACGCAGTATTTT. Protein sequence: CASSPQEGQGTTDTQYF. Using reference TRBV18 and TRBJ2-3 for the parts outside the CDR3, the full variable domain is NAGVMQNPRHLVRRRGQEARLRCSPMKGHSHVYWYRQLPEEGLKFMVYLQKENIIDESGMPKERFSAEFPKEGPSILRIQQVVRGDSAAYFCASSPQEGQGTTDTQYFGPGTRLTVL.